This T cell receptor beta chain was documented in a study of response to subunit inactivated influenza vaccine (dated by TCRdb to the late 2010s). With respect to the entire study: Deep quantitative T cell receptor repertoire profiling was used in the study to track responses to a trivalent subunit inactivated influenza vaccine. Study-level results and caveats: The authors suggested that each seasonal influenza vaccination may recruit only a limited number of new T cells.

For CDR1 and CDR2, the germline V gene (reference sequence) lists WNHNN and SYGVQD. From the cysteine through the phenylalanine, the CDR3 covers 13 amino acids. The retained sequence is limited to the CDR3, 39 bases, with the frame set at the first base. Deletion took 4 bases off V and 1 base off J, with a span of 7 bases between the germline ends. This clonotype was found a few times. The clone's antigen remains unknown. No base qualities exist here, and no much larger clone lies one base off it. Library preparation was by RT-PCR. For sequencing, an Illumina HiSeq 2500 was employed. The raw public data were reprocessed by TCRdb itself: fastp quality trimming at Q25, MiXCR clonotype calling, in-frame beta chains only. Rows are combined by CDR3 protein, so each entry shows the most common genes and DNA. The sample includes under 200,000 distinct CDR3 sequences, with 9.5% to 15% observed a single time. Less than 30% of the sample is held by the ten biggest clonotypes.

The sample was also reused in another study, on T cells expressing NK-cell markers. From that second study: TCR beta cDNA libraries were made by 5'RACE template switching that added a universal primer site and unique molecular identifiers. TCR beta-chain repertoires were profiled in sorted CD3+CD56+NKG2C+, CD3+CD56+NKG2C- and CD3+CD56-NKG2C+ T-cell subsets from about 8 donors. Among the eight sequenced donors, only one was HCMV-seronegative, while the other seven were HCMV-seropositive. To restrict sorting to alphabetaTCR-expressing T cells, an anti-gammadeltaTCR antibody was added in several experiments. In a handful of donors, the dominant CD3+CD56+NKG2C+ clonotypes ranked among the top 10 CD8+ clonotypes, making up about 1.0-7.5% of CD8+ T cells. Those dominant clonotypes were again the most abundant among CD3+CD56-NKG2C+ cells in several donors, at about 28.3-60.1%. Whether the expanded NKG2C-expressing T cell clones were specific for HCMV antigens was left unclear. Randomly selected healthy volunteers, three men and five women, were used as the eight sequenced donors. A commercial ELISA kit detecting HCMV-specific IgG in serum was used to determine HCMV serostatus. Peripheral blood mononuclear cells were isolated from blood by Ficoll density gradient centrifugation. CD4+ and CD8+ T cells were isolated from PBMC by magnetic immunoseparation with Miltenyi isolation kits. Synthesis of cDNA was primed from the TCR beta constant segment and was followed by two consecutive PCR amplification steps. Sequencing of the libraries produced 2 x 150 bp reads on Illumina HiSeq 2000/2500, MiSeq or NextSeq. MIGEC was used to demultiplex reads and group reads by UMI, and MiTCR was used to assemble and quantify clonotypes. To exclude erroneous sequences, any TCR cDNA sequence not supported by at least two reads was discarded. The tcR package was used for downstream repertoire analysis, and clonotypes were matched between fractions using CDR3 nucleotide sequence together with V segment. VDJmatch was used to annotate antigen specificity against VDJdb, with one amino acid substitution allowed in CDR3.

The receptor was isolated from a man between 45 and 60 years old who received an inactivated influenza vaccine. Donor details come from another sample of the same person, matched by shared clones. The sequence links TRBV10-1 to TRBJ2-5, with no confidently assigned D gene. The material was CD8+ T cells sorted from PBMCs, obtained 12 days after vaccination. CDR3 loop: CASSVDGQETQYF. DNA sequence: TGCGCCAGCAGTGTGGACGGCCAAGAGACCCAGTACTTC.